This TCR beta chain was profiled in a study of cytomegalovirus exposure and HLA in healthy donors (dated by TCRdb to about 2017). The study in broad terms: According to an earlier analysis of a few hundred of the donors, some 180 million T cells yielded over 90 million unique TCR beta sequences and about 300 Gb of sequence data. Four or five DR-DQ haplotypes were treated as single units for association and clustering because of strong linkage in the cohort. Typing coverage varied by locus: about 620-630 donors for A, B, C, DRB1 and DQB1; roughly 510 for DQA1; about 590 for DPA1; some 470 for DPB1. Rather than using new phenotypic data, the later analysis identified candidate immune exposures from TCR beta sequences and from how often those sequences occurred across donors. Class I and class II HLA loci were covered by the typing at four-digit resolution. The study aimed to test whether signatures of past pathogen exposure could be identified by cataloging public T cell receptors. To decide whether each TCR beta V gene segment behaved as functional or pseudogenic, an earlier analysis of some 600 of the donors relied on high-throughput TCR beta sequencing. Genome-wide SNP genotypes for about 65% of the 666 donors were used in a later genetic analysis, which treated that subset as a discovery cohort. All discovery cohort repertoires had been generated using a single sequencing platform. An early release covering roughly 580 HLA-typed donors comprised about 320 gigabases of sequencing data and around 80 million unique TCR sequences. Alongside the repertoire data, information on donor age, sex, ethnicity and CMV serostatus was compiled. The genetic ancestry cluster associated with self-reported Caucasian donors included about 81% of the roughly 380 genotyped donors. In addition to the first cohort of approximately 670 subjects, a separate validation cohort of some 120 different subjects was used. A later analysis re-analyzed previously published TCR beta repertoires from 550 to 700 donors and added high-resolution HLA genotyping to study TCR occurrence patterns. Among 350 to 400 genotyped donors of the cohort, an average of 235,054 unique TCR beta nucleotide sequences were sequenced per donor, roughly 20% of them non-productive. To predict cytomegalovirus infection status, the study combined high-throughput TCR immunosequencing, statistical association of individual TCRs with disease status, and machine learning. The study profiled the T cell repertoires of fewer than 850 subjects by immunosequencing and related them to cytomegalovirus serostatus. The investigation overall reported the following: In a later analysis, several top co-occurrence clusters were reported to appear linked to parvovirus B19, influenza, CMV and Epstein-Barr virus. The classifier was reported to diagnose cytomegalovirus status with high specificity and sensitivity in both the original cohort and the validation cohort. Most TCR sequences were observed very rarely across donors, whereas some public TCRs were present in many individuals. Because counts were too low, about 17 rarely observed V segments, including chromosome 9 orphons, were excluded from the earlier analysis of around 590 of the donors. The only immune exposure information available for the cohort was CMV serostatus. According to a later analysis, TCR association rates differed among HLA loci, with DRB1 alleles showing the most associated TCRs and HLA-C alleles showing the fewest. A later analysis associated approximately 17,000 TCR beta sequences with specific HLA alleles at a false discovery rate of 0.05. Linkage disequilibrium might explain the correlated functional status among segregating V segments, but an unknown experimental factor could not be ruled out. The authors suggested that the approach could potentially be generalized to other disease states and immunological phenotypes. Only TCR beta chains were sequenced in this cohort, and the absence of alpha or paired-chain data limited detectable features. The study gave a list of about 150 TCR beta chains associated with cytomegalovirus. When HLA alleles, especially DR and DQ, strongly co-occurred, attributing TCR associations to individual alleles was difficult. A further reported finding was that TCR beta sequences accurately predicted the HLA-A and HLA-B alleles for most subjects in the first cohort. In an earlier analysis of a few hundred of the donors, most TCR beta V segments were observed in productive rearrangements about 87% or about 30% of the time, broadly matching IMGT annotations. Some IMGT-functional V segments, including TRBV6-2 and TRBV6-3, could not be told apart with the 87-base-pair reads, so those segments were excluded. Because HLA typing was missing for some donors at each locus, association tests included only the typed subset. In a later genetic analysis, fewer N-insertions in productive TCRs were reported among donors in an Asian-associated ancestry cluster than the roughly 700-donor mean. The presence/absence analyses assumed that sequencing depth was roughly uniform across donors, and that assumption may not be true. V-gene and J-gene trimming of TCR beta chains was associated with a missense DCLRE1C variant in a later genetic analysis, and the association was replicated in an independent cohort. A few of the identified cytomegalovirus-associated TCR beta chains were confirmed in vitro to be specific for cytomegalovirus antigens. According to a later analysis, most CMV-associated TCR beta chains appeared to be HLA-restricted, and the HLA associations seemed to be driven largely by CMV exposure. The sequencing pipeline was judged likely to have produced a cluster of highly shared sequence variants as a technical artifact. A later analysis found that HLA-associated TCR beta chains were more clonally expanded and had lower generation probabilities than equally common non-associated chains.

This clone was detected only once. Its antigen target is currently unknown. At one end the junction does not follow the germline gene, possibly because of a read error. Library prep was done by the immunoSEQ multiplex PCR assay. For the multiplex PCR, a mixture combining 60 forward primers for TCR Vbeta segments and 13 reverse primers for TCR Jbeta segments was used. A multiplex PCR assay on genomic DNA amplified the CDR3 region of rearranged TCR beta genes. The Illumina HiSeq System was used to sequence the amplified TCR beta libraries as 87-base-pair reads. The published analysis was carried out like this. In a later analysis, tens of millions of unique TCR beta chains were counted across the 690 or so repertoires, and approximately 11 million of these chains were shared by at least two donors. A nearest-neighbor algorithm error-corrected the raw reads and collapsed the reads into unique sequences, merging closely related sequences to remove PCR and sequencing errors. V, D and J gene segments were assigned by aligning CDR3 sequences to IMGT reference sequences. For a sequence to be retained, a match of at least six nucleotides to both a V gene segment and a J gene segment was required. Rearrangements were classified as productive when the CDR3 lacked stop codons and remained in frame with V and J, and all other rearrangements were classified as non-productive. Following IMGT convention, CDR3 was defined as the stretch from the second conserved V-encoded cysteine to the conserved J-encoded phenylalanine. Sequences without an unambiguous match to a single V gene segment were excluded from the earlier analysis of approximately 600 of the donors. In an earlier analysis of 450 to 750 of the donors, a V segment was called functional when productive rearrangements were above 56.7%, and segregating when the standard deviation between donors exceeded 5%. A statistical classification framework was built for diagnosing cytomegalovirus status from the catalog of TCR beta chain sequences. In a later analysis, V and J genes were assigned by comparing TCR nucleotide sequences against IMGT/GENE-DB human TR gene sequences. The TCRdist pipeline was used in a later analysis to assign CDR3 sequences and most-parsimonious VDJ recombination scenarios. In a later analysis, every TCR beta chain was defined by the combination of its CDR3 amino acid sequence and its V-gene family, and reads without a unique V-gene family were dropped. To address suspected cross-contamination and a sequencing artifact, a later analysis removed over 500 highly shared, low-generation-probability nucleotide sequences. A later analysis calculated a clonal expansion index for each public chain from normalized within-repertoire ranks of inferred template counts. In a later analysis, generation probabilities were computed using a VDJ recombination model fitted to out-of-frame rearrangements, and the results were checked against IGoR. In a later analysis, TCR-TCR, TCR-HLA and TCR-CMV co-occurrence was scored with hypergeometric tests, and a repertoire-size bias correction was applied to TCR pairs. To estimate false discovery rates, a later analysis permuted the HLA or CMV assignments 20 times. In a later analysis, co-occurring TCRs were grouped using DBSCAN, with TCRdist sequence similarity added in when clustering inside HLA-allele-positive subsets. Repertoires with fewer than 30,000 or more than 120,000 public chains were left out of co-occurrence clustering, as were four to six repertoires with anomalous nucleotide sharing. Drawn from immuneACCESS, this table holds only the in-frame rearrangements with V and J called that TCRdb kept. Clones are partly lost; checked studies trace under half to an unresolved V gene and leave the rest unexplained. V and J calls plus clone size are reproduced from that table; the DNA served to infer D and trimming. In all, the sample holds about 160,000 clones, and 81% of those were seen once. Less than 2% of the sample belongs to the ten largest clones.

The germline V gene encodes CDR1 SEHNR and CDR2 FQNEAQ (reference sequence). The CDR3 runs 11 residues from the cysteine to the phenylalanine. Only the CDR3 region is kept as DNA, spanning 33 bases read in frame from base 1. The cohort comprised some 700 healthy bone marrow donors. All cohort members were sampled while nominally healthy, although unrecorded immune exposures were likely present. The donor tested CMV seronegative, placing the donor among the 352 seronegative members of the cohort. A peripheral blood sample was collected from each donor, and TCR beta sequencing was performed on peripheral blood mononuclear cells. Genomic DNA extraction from the blood cell samples was performed with the Qiagen DNeasy Blood Extraction Kit.

Sequencing was done on a sample of PBMCs. The sequence is built from TRBV7-9 and TRBJ2-1; the D gene assignment is ambiguous. This sequence was found in a woman aged 18 to 35 in good health and CMV-seronegative. The DNA is as follows: TGTTCCAGCAGCTTTAATCCTGAGCAGTTCTTC. Protein translation: CSSSFNPEQFF. The CDR3 plus the reference TRBV7-9 and TRBJ2-1 genes for the other parts give the full variable domain: DTGVSQNPRHKITKRGQNVTFRCDPISEHNRLYWYRQTLGQGPEFLTYFQNEAQLEKSRLLSDRFSAERPKGSFSTLEIQRTEQGDSAMYLCSSSFNPEQFFGPGTRLTVL.